This T cell receptor beta chain was identified in a study of PD-L1 blockade in urothelial cancer. Looking at the study overall: Blood samples had a median of around 150,000 T cells.

This CDR3 region has 15 residues. The V end was cut by 9 bases, the J end by 4 bases, with 20 bases between. The V gene's germline CDR1 is MNHNS and CDR2 SASEGT. This clone came up once. Its antigen is unidentified. Each patient presented with locally advanced or metastatic urothelial carcinoma. Measured with immunoSEQ multiplex PCR; TCRdb has only the in-frame clones, and not every one. The sample consists of about 44,000 clones, roughly four fifths of them appearing once. Overall study results and limits: Those with durable benefit had larger increases in tumor-associated blood clones at 3 weeks. In blood sampled pretreatment, TCR clonality below the median predicted better survival.

Sequencing used PBMCs, obtained around atezolizumab (anti-PD-L1) treatment. The TCR was taken from a man between 70 and 80 years old with urothelial cancer. The rearrangement joins TRBV6-1 to TRBJ2-3, with a tentative D call TRBD2 (5 bases). The CDR3 region has the DNA TGTGCCAGTCAATTAGAGCGCTCCGGGGCAGATACGCAGTATTTT. Its protein is CASQLERSGADTQYF.